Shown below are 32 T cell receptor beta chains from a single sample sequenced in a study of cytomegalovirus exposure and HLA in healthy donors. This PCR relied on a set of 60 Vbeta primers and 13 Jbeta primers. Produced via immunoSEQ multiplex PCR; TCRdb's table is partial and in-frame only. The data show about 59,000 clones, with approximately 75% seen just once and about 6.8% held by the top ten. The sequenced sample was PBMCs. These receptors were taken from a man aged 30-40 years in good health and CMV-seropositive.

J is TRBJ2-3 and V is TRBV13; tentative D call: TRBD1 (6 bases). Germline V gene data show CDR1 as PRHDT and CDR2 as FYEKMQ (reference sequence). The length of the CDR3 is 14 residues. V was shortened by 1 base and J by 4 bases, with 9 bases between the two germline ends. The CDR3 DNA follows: TGTGCCAGCAGCTTAGTACAGGGAGCAGATACGCAGTATTTT. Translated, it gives CASSLVQGADTQYF. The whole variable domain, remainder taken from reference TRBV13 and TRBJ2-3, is AAGVIQSPRHLIKEKRETATLKCYPIPRHDTVYWYQQGPGQDPQFLISFYEKMQSDKGSIPDRFSAQQFSDYHSELNMSSLELGDSALYFCASSLVQGADTQYFGPGTRLTVL.

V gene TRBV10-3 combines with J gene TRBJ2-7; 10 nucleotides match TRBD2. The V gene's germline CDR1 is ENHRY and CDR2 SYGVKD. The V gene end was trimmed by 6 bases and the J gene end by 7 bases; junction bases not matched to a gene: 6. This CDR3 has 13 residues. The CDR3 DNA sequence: TGTGCCATCAGCCCTAGCGGGGGCCGTGAGCAGTACTTC. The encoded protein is CAISPSGGREQYF.

The CDR3 DNA follows: TGCGCCAGCAGCTCCAACAACCGTGAAGCTTTCTTT. Amino acids: CASSSNNREAFF. The V call is TRBV5-1, the J call TRBJ1-1; D remains ambiguous. CDR3 length: 12 residues. Trimming stripped 3 bases from V and 7 bases from J, with 10 bases between. The V gene's germline CDR1 is SGHRS and CDR2 YFSETQ.

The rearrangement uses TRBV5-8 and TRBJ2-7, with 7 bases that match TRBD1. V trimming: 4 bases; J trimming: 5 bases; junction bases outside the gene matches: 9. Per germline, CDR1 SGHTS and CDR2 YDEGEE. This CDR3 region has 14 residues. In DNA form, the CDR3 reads TGTGCCAGCAGCGCGGGCCGGGACAGAGACGAGCAGTACTTC. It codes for CASSAGRDRDEQYF.

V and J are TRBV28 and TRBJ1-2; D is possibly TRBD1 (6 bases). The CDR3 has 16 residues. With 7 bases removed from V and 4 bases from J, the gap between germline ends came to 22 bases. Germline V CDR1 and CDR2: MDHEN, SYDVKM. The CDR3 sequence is CASKAPLPRQVYGYTF. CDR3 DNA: TGTGCCAGCAAGGCTCCCCTCCCGAGACAGGTCTATGGCTACACCTTC.

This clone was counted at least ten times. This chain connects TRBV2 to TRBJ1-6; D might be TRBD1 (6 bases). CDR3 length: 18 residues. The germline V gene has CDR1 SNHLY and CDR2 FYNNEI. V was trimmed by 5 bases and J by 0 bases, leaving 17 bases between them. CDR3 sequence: CASSWDTRASSYNSPLHF. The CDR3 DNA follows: TGTGCCAGCAGTTGGGACACCCGGGCCAGCTCCTATAATTCACCCCTCCACTTT.

CDR3 in DNA: TGCAGCTCCGAGGGGACAGGTTACTCTGGGGCCAACGTCCTGACTTTC. It encodes CSSEGTGYSGANVLTF. The chain employs TRBV29-1 and TRBJ2-6; 8 bases line up with TRBD1. This CDR3 is 16 amino acids long. V lost 8 bases and J lost 0; bases outside the gene matches: 9. Germline CDR1 and CDR2: SQVTM and ANQGSEA.

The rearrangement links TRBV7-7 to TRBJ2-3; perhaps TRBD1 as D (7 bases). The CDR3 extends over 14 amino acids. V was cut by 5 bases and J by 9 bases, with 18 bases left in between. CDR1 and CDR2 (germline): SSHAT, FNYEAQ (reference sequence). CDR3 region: CASSPATGRRTQYF. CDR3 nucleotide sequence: TGTGCCAGCAGCCCGGCGACAGGGAGGAGGACGCAGTATTTT.

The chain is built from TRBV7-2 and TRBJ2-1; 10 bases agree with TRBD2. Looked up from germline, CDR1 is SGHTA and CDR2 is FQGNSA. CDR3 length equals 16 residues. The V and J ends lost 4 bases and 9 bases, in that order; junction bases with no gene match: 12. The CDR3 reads CASSYPAGGPGSEQFF. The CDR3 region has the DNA TGTGCCAGCAGCTACCCAGCGGGGGGGCCTGGGAGTGAGCAGTTCTTC.

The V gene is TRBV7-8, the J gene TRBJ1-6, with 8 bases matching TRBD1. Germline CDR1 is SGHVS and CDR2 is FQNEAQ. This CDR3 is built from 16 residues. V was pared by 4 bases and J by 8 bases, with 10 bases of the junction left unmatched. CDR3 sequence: CASSSPRRGRDSPLHF. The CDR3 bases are TGTGCCAGCAGCTCCCCCCGCAGGGGGCGAGATTCACCCCTCCACTTT.

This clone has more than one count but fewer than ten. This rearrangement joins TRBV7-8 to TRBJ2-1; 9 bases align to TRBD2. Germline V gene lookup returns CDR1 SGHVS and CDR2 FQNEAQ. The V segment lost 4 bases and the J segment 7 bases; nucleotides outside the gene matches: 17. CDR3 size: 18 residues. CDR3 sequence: CASSSGTSSSPGRNEQFF. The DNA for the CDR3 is TGTGCCAGCAGCTCAGGGACTAGCTCTTCCCCGGGGAGAAATGAGCAGTTCTTC.

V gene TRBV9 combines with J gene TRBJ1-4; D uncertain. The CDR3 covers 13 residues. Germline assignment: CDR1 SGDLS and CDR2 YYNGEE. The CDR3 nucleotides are TGTGCTTCAGCCGCGGGAACTAATGAAAAACTGTTTTTT. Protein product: CASAAGTNEKLFF.

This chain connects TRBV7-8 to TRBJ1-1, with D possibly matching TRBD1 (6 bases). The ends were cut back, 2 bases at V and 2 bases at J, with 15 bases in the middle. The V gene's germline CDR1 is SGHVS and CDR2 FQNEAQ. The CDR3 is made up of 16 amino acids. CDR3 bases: TGTGCCAGCAGCTTAAAGGGGTGGGGGCCCAACACTGAAGCTTTCTTT. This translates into CASSLKGWGPNTEAFF.

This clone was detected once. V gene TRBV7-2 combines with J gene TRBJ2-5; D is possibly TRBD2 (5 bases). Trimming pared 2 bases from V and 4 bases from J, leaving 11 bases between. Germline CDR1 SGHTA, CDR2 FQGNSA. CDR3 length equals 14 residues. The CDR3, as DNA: TGTGCCAGCAGCTTATACAGTGAGGGAGAGACCCAGTACTTC. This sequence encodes CASSLYSEGETQYF.

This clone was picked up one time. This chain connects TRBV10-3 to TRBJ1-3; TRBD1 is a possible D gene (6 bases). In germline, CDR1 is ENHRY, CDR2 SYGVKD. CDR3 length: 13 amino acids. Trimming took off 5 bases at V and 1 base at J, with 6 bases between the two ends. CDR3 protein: CAISTGSGNTIYF. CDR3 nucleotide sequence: TGTGCCATCAGTACAGGGTCTGGAAACACCATATATTTT.

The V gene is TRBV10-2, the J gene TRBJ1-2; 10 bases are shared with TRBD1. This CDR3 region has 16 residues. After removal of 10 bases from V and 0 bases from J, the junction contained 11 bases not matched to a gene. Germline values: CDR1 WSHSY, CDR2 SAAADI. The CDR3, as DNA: TGCGCCACCCTAAACGGACAGGGGGTGGCTAACTATGGCTACACCTTC. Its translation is CATLNGQGVANYGYTF.

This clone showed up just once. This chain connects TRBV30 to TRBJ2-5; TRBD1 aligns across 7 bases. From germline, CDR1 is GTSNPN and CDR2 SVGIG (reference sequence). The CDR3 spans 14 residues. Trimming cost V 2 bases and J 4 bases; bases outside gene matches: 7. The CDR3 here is CAWSSHRGAETQYF. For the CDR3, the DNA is TGTGCCTGGAGTTCGCACAGGGGTGCAGAGACCCAGTACTTC.

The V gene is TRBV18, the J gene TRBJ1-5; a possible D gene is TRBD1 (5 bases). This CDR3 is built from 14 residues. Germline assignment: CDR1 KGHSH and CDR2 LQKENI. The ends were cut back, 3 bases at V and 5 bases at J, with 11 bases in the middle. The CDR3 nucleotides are TGTGCCAGCTCACCGGGGGGAGGGGATCAGCCCCAGCATTTT. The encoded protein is CASSPGGGDQPQHF.

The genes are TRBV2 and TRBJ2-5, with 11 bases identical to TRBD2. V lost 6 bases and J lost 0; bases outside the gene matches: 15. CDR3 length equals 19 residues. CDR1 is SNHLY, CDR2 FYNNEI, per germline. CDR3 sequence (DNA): TGTGCCAGCAGCTTTGCCGGGACTAGCGGCTACTTGTACCAAGAGACCCAGTACTTC. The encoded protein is CASSFAGTSGYLYQETQYF.

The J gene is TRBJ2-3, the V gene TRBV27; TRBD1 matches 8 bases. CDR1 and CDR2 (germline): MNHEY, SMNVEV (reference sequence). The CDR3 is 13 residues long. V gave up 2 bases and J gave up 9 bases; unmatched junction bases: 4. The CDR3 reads CASSLAGQATQYF. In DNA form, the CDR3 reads TGTGCCAGCAGTTTAGCGGGACAGGCCACGCAGTATTTT.

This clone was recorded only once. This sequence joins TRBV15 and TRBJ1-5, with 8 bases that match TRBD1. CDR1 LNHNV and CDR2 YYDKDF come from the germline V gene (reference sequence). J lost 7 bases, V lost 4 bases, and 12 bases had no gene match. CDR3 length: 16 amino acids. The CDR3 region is CATSMVLTGEGQPQHF. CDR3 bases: TGTGCCACCAGCATGGTCTTGACAGGGGAAGGCCAGCCCCAGCATTTT.

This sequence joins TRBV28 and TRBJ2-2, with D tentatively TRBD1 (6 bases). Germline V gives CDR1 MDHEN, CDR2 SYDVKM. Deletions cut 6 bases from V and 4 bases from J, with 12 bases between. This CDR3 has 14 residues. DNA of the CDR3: TGTGCCAGCAGGAACGGACAGTCCACCGGGGAGCTGTTTTTT. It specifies CASRNGQSTGELFF. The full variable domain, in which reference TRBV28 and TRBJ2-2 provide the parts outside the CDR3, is DVKVTQSSRYLVKRTGEKVFLECVQDMDHENMFWYRQDPGLGLRLIYFSYDVKMKEKGDIPEGYSVSREKKERFSLILESASTNQTSMYLCASRNGQSTGELFFGEGSRLTVL.

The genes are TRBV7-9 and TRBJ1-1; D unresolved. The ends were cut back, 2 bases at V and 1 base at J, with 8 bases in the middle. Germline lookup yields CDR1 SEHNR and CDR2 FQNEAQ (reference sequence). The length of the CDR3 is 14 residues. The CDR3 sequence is CASSLIGKNTEAFF. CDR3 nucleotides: TGTGCCAGCAGCTTAATTGGCAAGAACACTGAAGCTTTCTTT.

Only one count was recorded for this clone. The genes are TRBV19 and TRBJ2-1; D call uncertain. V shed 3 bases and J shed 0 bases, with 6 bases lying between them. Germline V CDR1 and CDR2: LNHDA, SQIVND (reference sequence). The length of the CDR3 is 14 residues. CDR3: CASSMESSYNEQFF. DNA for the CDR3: TGTGCCAGTAGTATGGAGAGCTCCTACAATGAGCAGTTCTTC.

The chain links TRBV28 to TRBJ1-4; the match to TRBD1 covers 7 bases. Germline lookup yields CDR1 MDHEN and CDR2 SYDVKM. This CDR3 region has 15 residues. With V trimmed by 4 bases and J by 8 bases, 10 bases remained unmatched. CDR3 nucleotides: TGTGCCAGCAGTTCTCCGACAGGGAAGGGGGAAAAACTGTTTTTT. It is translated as CASSSPTGKGEKLFF.

CDR3: CASKPVPFMNTEAFF. The CDR3 DNA is TGTGCCAGCAAACCAGTTCCTTTCATGAACACTGAAGCTTTCTTT. The chain joins TRBV7-2 to TRBJ1-1; D is unresolved. Germline CDR1 and CDR2: SGHTA and FQGNSA. CDR3 size: 15 residues. The V gene lost 7 bases and the J gene lost 0 bases, with 15 bases spanning the gap.

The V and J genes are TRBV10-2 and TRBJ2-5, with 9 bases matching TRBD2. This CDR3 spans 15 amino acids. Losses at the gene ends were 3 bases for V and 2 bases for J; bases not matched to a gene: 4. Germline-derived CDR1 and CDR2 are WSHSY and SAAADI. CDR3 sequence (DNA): TGCGCCAGCAGTGACCTAGCGGGGATACAAGAGACCCAGTACTTC. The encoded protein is CASSDLAGIQETQYF.

CDR3 nucleotide sequence: TGCGCCAGCAGCTTGGGTAGAACTAGCGGGGGGGATGAGACCCAGTACTTC. Amino acid sequence: CASSLGRTSGGDETQYF. J is TRBJ2-5 and V is TRBV5-1; 13 nucleotides line up with TRBD2. The CDR3 loop spans 17 amino acids. Germline CDR1 SGHRS, CDR2 YFSETQ. Losses at the gene ends were 0 bases for V and 5 bases for J; bases not matched to a gene: 7.

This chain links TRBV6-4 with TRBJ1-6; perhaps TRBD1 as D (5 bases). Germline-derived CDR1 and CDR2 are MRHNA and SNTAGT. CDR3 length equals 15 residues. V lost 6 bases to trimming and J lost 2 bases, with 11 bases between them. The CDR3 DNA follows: TGTGCCAGCAGGGCCGACAGTCCCTATAATTCACCCCTCCACTTT. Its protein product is CASRADSPYNSPLHF.

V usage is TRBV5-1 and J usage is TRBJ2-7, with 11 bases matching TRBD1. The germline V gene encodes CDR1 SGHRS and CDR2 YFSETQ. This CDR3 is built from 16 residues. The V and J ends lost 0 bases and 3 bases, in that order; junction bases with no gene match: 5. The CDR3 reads CASSLGTGGSGYEQYF. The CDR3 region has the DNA TGCGCCAGCAGCTTGGGGACAGGGGGCTCGGGCTACGAGCAGTACTTC.

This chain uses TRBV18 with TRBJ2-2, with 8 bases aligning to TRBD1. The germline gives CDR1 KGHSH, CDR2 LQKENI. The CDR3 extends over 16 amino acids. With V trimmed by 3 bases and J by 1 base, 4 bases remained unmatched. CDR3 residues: CASSPSGTGNTGELFF. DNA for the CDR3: TGTGCCAGCTCACCTTCCGGGACAGGGAACACCGGGGAGCTGTTTTTT.

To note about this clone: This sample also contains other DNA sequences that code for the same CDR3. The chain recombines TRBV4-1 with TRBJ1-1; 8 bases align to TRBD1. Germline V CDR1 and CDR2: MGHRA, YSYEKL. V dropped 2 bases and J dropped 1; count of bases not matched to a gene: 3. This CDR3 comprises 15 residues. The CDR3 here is CASSQLGQGNTEAFF. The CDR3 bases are TGCGCCAGCAGCCAATTAGGACAGGGGAACACTGAAGCTTTCTTT.